The rows below give T cell receptor beta chains drawn from one sample of a study of shared clonotypes between healthy human individuals. Libraries were prepared by immunoSEQ multiplex PCR; TCRdb keeps only in-frame clonotypes and omits some of them. The profile shows hundreds of thousands of clones, about 96% of them singletons. Sequenced sample: naive CD8+ T cells sorted from blood. The receptor source for this set is a man in his thirties or forties in good health. CDR3s include the opening cysteine and the closing phenylalanine or tryptophan. Fields, in order: J gene, V gene, D gene, clone size, CDR3 protein, CDR3 DNA. D genes are given only for firm matches. Size values are once, few and many counts, or a class for expanded clones, and some rows have none.

J gene: TRBJ2-5
V gene: TRBV5-5
D gene: TRBD2
clone size: NA
CDR3 protein: CASSPGTNQETQYF
CDR3 DNA: TGTGCCAGCAGCCCCGGGACTAACCAAGAGACCCAGTACTTC

J gene: TRBJ2-7
V gene: TRBV9
D gene: TRBD1
clone size: NA
CDR3 protein: CASSPKGVPGTGIYEQYF
CDR3 DNA: TGTGCCAGCAGTCCTAAGGGGGTACCCGGGACAGGGATATACGAGCAGTACTTC

J gene: TRBJ2-1
V gene: TRBV2
D gene: NA
clone size: NA
CDR3 protein: CASSNSEQFF
CDR3 DNA: TGTGCCAGCAGTAACAGTGAGCAGTTCTTC

J gene: TRBJ2-5
V gene: TRBV7-9
D gene: NA
clone size: NA
CDR3 protein: CASSDKTQETQYF
CDR3 DNA: TGTGCCAGCAGCGATAAAACCCAAGAGACCCAGTACTTC

J gene: TRBJ2-1
V gene: TRBV29-1
D gene: TRBD1
clone size: NA
CDR3 protein: CSVEYPGQGHEQFF
CDR3 DNA: TGCAGCGTTGAATATCCGGGACAGGGCCATGAGCAGTTCTTC

J gene: TRBJ2-1
V gene: TRBV5-4
D gene: NA
clone size: NA
CDR3 protein: CASSLIVNEQFF
CDR3 DNA: TGTGCCAGCAGCTTAATAGTGAATGAGCAGTTCTTC

J gene: TRBJ2-2
V gene: TRBV7-6
D gene: NA
clone size: NA
CDR3 protein: CASSAGTAGELFF
CDR3 DNA: TGTGCCAGCAGCGCTGGGACGGCCGGGGAGCTGTTTTTT

J gene: TRBJ1-5
V gene: TRBV28
D gene: NA
clone size: once
CDR3 protein: CASISQRYSNQPQHF
CDR3 DNA: TGTGCCAGCATTTCACAGAGATATAGCAATCAGCCCCAGCATTTT

J gene: TRBJ1-2
V gene: TRBV19
D gene: NA
clone size: once
CDR3 protein: CASETHSYGYTF
CDR3 DNA: TGTGCCAGCGAAACACACTCCTATGGCTACACCTTC

J gene: TRBJ1-1
V gene: TRBV19
D gene: TRBD1
clone size: once
CDR3 protein: CASSIWDRGTEAFF
CDR3 DNA: TGTGCCAGTAGTATATGGGACAGGGGTACTGAAGCTTTCTTT

J gene: TRBJ1-1
V gene: TRBV14
D gene: NA
clone size: NA
CDR3 protein: CASSQTFHVEAFF
CDR3 DNA: TGTGCCAGCAGCCAGACATTCCACGTCGAAGCTTTCTTT

J gene: TRBJ2-6
V gene: TRBV7-8
D gene: NA
clone size: NA
CDR3 protein: CASSTLAGANVLTF
CDR3 DNA: TGTGCCAGCAGCACATTGGCTGGGGCCAACGTCCTGACTTTC

J gene: TRBJ2-7
V gene: TRBV6-5
D gene: NA
clone size: NA
CDR3 protein: CASRPGGHIEQYF
CDR3 DNA: TGTGCCAGCAGACCCGGGGGGCATATCGAGCAGTACTTC

J gene: TRBJ1-4
V gene: TRBV14
D gene: NA
clone size: NA
CDR3 protein: CASSRLGAANEKLFF
CDR3 DNA: TGTGCCAGCAGCCGCCTGGGGGCGGCTAATGAAAAACTGTTTTTT

J gene: TRBJ2-7
V gene: TRBV6-6
D gene: NA
clone size: NA
CDR3 protein: CASSQLVGWNYEQYF
CDR3 DNA: TGTGCCAGCAGCCAACTGGTTGGATGGAATTACGAGCAGTACTTC

J gene: TRBJ2-1
V gene: TRBV11-1
D gene: TRBD2
clone size: NA
CDR3 protein: CASSLREGNEQFF
CDR3 DNA: TGTGCCAGCAGCTTACGGGAGGGCAATGAGCAGTTCTTC

J gene: TRBJ2-5
V gene: TRBV18
D gene: NA
clone size: NA
CDR3 protein: CASSPQGETQYF
CDR3 DNA: TGTGCCAGCTCACCACAGGGGGAGACCCAGTACTTC

J gene: TRBJ2-3
V gene: TRBV4-1
D gene: TRBD2
clone size: NA
CDR3 protein: CASSYSGGTSTDTQYF
CDR3 DNA: TGCGCCAGCAGCTACAGCGGGGGGACTAGCACAGATACGCAGTATTTT

J gene: TRBJ2-2
V gene: TRBV27
D gene: NA
clone size: NA
CDR3 protein: CASSYRRRTGELFF
CDR3 DNA: TGTGCCAGCAGTTACCGACGGAGAACCGGGGAGCTGTTTTTT

J gene: TRBJ2-2
V gene: TRBV29-1
D gene: NA
clone size: NA
CDR3 protein: CSVTLAPSIPGELFF
CDR3 DNA: TGCAGCGTTACTCTAGCGCCCTCCATTCCCGGGGAGCTGTTTTTT

J gene: TRBJ2-5
V gene: TRBV7-9
D gene: NA
clone size: NA
CDR3 protein: CASSLGRGQETQYF
CDR3 DNA: TGTGCCAGCAGCTTAGGTCGGGGTCAGGAGACCCAGTACTTC

J gene: TRBJ2-7
V gene: TRBV6-5
D gene: NA
clone size: NA
CDR3 protein: CASSYRHSYEQYF
CDR3 DNA: TGTGCCAGCAGTTACCGCCATTCCTACGAGCAGTACTTC

J gene: TRBJ1-3
V gene: TRBV21-1
D gene: NA
clone size: NA
CDR3 protein: CASRNEGALDTIYF
CDR3 DNA: TGTGCCAGCAGAAACGAGGGGGCCCTGGACACCATATATTTT

J gene: TRBJ2-1
V gene: TRBV27
D gene: NA
clone size: NA
CDR3 protein: CASAPRRWNEQFF
CDR3 DNA: TGTGCCAGCGCCCCCCGGAGGTGGAATGAGCAGTTCTTC

J gene: TRBJ2-1
V gene: TRBV27
D gene: TRBD2
clone size: NA
CDR3 protein: CASIPRGTSGSSSEQFF
CDR3 DNA: TGTGCCAGCATCCCGAGAGGGACTAGCGGGAGTAGTTCTGAGCAGTTCTTC

J gene: TRBJ2-2
V gene: TRBV7-9
D gene: NA
clone size: NA
CDR3 protein: CASTAAQVSRDTGELFF
CDR3 DNA: TGTGCCAGCACCGCTGCCCAGGTCTCGAGAGACACCGGGGAGCTGTTTTTT

J gene: TRBJ1-2
V gene: TRBV30
D gene: NA
clone size: NA
CDR3 protein: CAWSRTDGYTF
CDR3 DNA: TGTGCCTGGAGCCGGACAGACGGCTACACCTTC

J gene: TRBJ2-7
V gene: TRBV7-9
D gene: NA
clone size: once
CDR3 protein: CASSPEPSYEQYF
CDR3 DNA: TGTGCCAGCAGCCCAGAACCCTCCTACGAGCAGTACTTC

J gene: TRBJ2-7
V gene: TRBV6-1
D gene: NA
clone size: once
CDR3 protein: CASSEAGYEQYF
CDR3 DNA: TGTGCCAGCAGTGAAGCTGGTTACGAGCAGTACTTC

J gene: TRBJ2-7
V gene: TRBV27
D gene: TRBD1
clone size: NA
CDR3 protein: CASSPSQGQEFYEQYF
CDR3 DNA: TGTGCCAGCAGTCCTAGTCAGGGACAGGAATTTTACGAGCAGTACTTC

J gene: TRBJ2-6
V gene: TRBV2
D gene: TRBD1
clone size: NA
CDR3 protein: CANIDRDSGANVLTF
CDR3 DNA: TGTGCCAACATTGACAGGGACTCTGGGGCCAACGTCCTGACTTTC

J gene: TRBJ2-3
V gene: TRBV29-1
D gene: NA
clone size: NA
CDR3 protein: CSVEDRVGVATDTQYF
CDR3 DNA: TGCAGCGTTGAAGATCGCGTGGGAGTCGCGACGGATACGCAGTATTTT

J gene: TRBJ2-7
V gene: TRBV30
D gene: NA
clone size: NA
CDR3 protein: CAWSLGQTYEQYF
CDR3 DNA: TGTGCCTGGAGTTTAGGCCAAACTTACGAGCAGTACTTC

J gene: TRBJ2-3
V gene: TRBV30
D gene: NA
clone size: NA
CDR3 protein: CAWSSPALPDSQLITDTQYF
CDR3 DNA: TGTGCCTGGAGTTCCCCCGCACTACCAGACTCCCAATTAATCACAGATACGCAGTATTTT

J gene: TRBJ2-1
V gene: TRBV29-1
D gene: TRBD1
clone size: NA
CDR3 protein: CSVVPQGARNEQFF
CDR3 DNA: TGCAGCGTTGTCCCACAGGGGGCCCGCAATGAGCAGTTCTTC

J gene: TRBJ2-7
V gene: TRBV7-2
D gene: NA
clone size: NA
CDR3 protein: CASSLGSGEQYF
CDR3 DNA: TGTGCCAGCAGCTTAGGCTCGGGCGAGCAGTACTTC

J gene: TRBJ2-7
V gene: TRBV2
D gene: NA
clone size: once
CDR3 protein: CASSVYEQYF
CDR3 DNA: TGTGCCAGCAGTGTGTACGAGCAGTACTTC

J gene: TRBJ1-1
V gene: TRBV10-3
D gene: NA
clone size: once
CDR3 protein: CAIKQDTEAFF
CDR3 DNA: TGTGCCATCAAGCAAGACACTGAAGCTTTCTTT

J gene: TRBJ1-1
V gene: TRBV6-1
D gene: NA
clone size: NA
CDR3 protein: CASSELEGATEAFF
CDR3 DNA: TGTGCCAGCAGTGAATTAGAGGGAGCCACTGAAGCTTTCTTT

J gene: TRBJ2-1
V gene: TRBV6-6
D gene: TRBD2
clone size: NA
CDR3 protein: CASSYSLAGGLNEQFF
CDR3 DNA: TGTGCCAGCAGTTACTCGTTAGCGGGAGGGCTTAATGAGCAGTTCTTC

J gene: TRBJ2-2
V gene: TRBV19
D gene: NA
clone size: NA
CDR3 protein: CASSTGSTGELFF
CDR3 DNA: TGTGCCAGTTCTACAGGGTCTACCGGGGAGCTGTTTTTT

J gene: TRBJ1-4
V gene: TRBV4-1
D gene: NA
clone size: NA
CDR3 protein: CASSPQVKGLANEKLFF
CDR3 DNA: TGCGCCAGCAGCCCTCAGGTGAAGGGGCTGGCTAATGAAAAACTGTTTTTT

J gene: TRBJ2-1
V gene: TRBV4-1
D gene: NA
clone size: NA
CDR3 protein: CASSQVSGTYNEQFF
CDR3 DNA: TGCGCCAGCAGCCAAGTCAGCGGAACCTACAATGAGCAGTTCTTC